The 27 T cell receptor beta chains reported below all come from one sample, sequenced in a study of T cell repertoires in cytomegalovirus infection. TCRdb redid the calling of the reads with MiXCR, one entry per CDR3 protein. The table includes 510,000 or so distinct CDR3 sequences, roughly 29% detected once. Sequencing was done on a sample of PBMCs. The receptor source for this set is a human donor in good health (CMV status not recorded). Some clones in this sample may be carry-over from other donors' samples.

This clonotype was seen a few times. V usage is TRBV29-1 and J usage is TRBJ1-1; possible D gene TRBD1, 5 bases. V dropped 7 bases and J dropped 3 bases, with 18 bases sitting between them. CDR3 length equals 14 residues. Germline V gene sequence: CDR1 SQVTM, CDR2 ANQGSEA. The CDR3, as DNA: TGCAGCGCCTGCCGGGGCCGGGCGCACACTGAAGCTTTCTTT. Translated, it gives CSACRGRAHTEAFF.

This clonotype came up once. This rearrangement joins TRBV28 to TRBJ2-7; D not certain. This CDR3 contains 13 residues. From germline, CDR1 is MDHEN and CDR2 SYDVKM. V lost 5 bases and J 4 bases, leaving 12 bases between the germline ends. Here the CDR3 DNA reads TGTGCCAGCAGTCAAACCCCGTTGTACGAGCAGTACGTC. This encodes CASSQTPLYEQYV.

This chain links TRBV4-3 with TRBJ1-2; D remains unclear. Germline V gene data show CDR1 as LGHNA and CDR2 as YSLEER. The V gene lost 3 bases and the J gene lost 0 bases, with 11 bases spanning the gap. This CDR3 spans 15 amino acids. CDR3 sequence: CASSQAGTTNYGYTF. In DNA, the CDR3 is TGCGCCAGCAGCCAGGCTGGAACTACTAACTATGGCTACACCTTC.

V usage is TRBV2 and J usage is TRBJ1-2; D gene unclear. The CDR3 consists of 11 residues. V shed 4 bases and J shed 7 bases, with 7 bases lying between them. The germline V gene has CDR1 SNHLY and CDR2 FYNNEI. CDR3 loop: CASSGPGGYTF. In DNA form, the CDR3 reads TGTGCCAGCAGTGGCCCTGGTGGCTACACCTTC.

This clonotype was seen many times. The gene calls are TRBV7-3 and TRBJ2-1; D is possibly TRBD1 or TRBD2 (5 bases each). V was shortened by 5 bases and J by 0 bases, with 11 bases between the two germline ends. Looked up from germline, CDR1 is SGHTA and CDR2 is FQGTGA. This CDR3 contains 15 residues. The CDR3 DNA follows: TGTGCCAGCAGCGCCGGGACCGCCTCCTACAATGAGCAGTTCTTC. Translating it yields CASSAGTASYNEQFF.

This chain uses TRBV29-1 with TRBJ2-6; D unclear. V lost 1 base and J lost 2, with 6 bases in between. This CDR3 has 14 amino acids. Per the germline V gene, CDR1 is SQVTM and CDR2 is ANQGSEA. The CDR3 nucleotides read TGCAGCGTTGAAGGTCCCACTGGGGCCAACGTCCTGACTTTC. It encodes CSVEGPTGANVLTF.

The chain joins TRBV28 to TRBJ1-2; D remains unclear. This CDR3 is built from 15 residues. From germline, CDR1 is MDHEN and CDR2 SYDVKM. V was clipped by 7 bases and J by 3 bases, with 18 bases between them. In DNA, the CDR3 is TGTGCCAGCACGGACCCTCGGGCAGGAGACTATGGCTACACCTTC. Protein product: CASTDPRAGDYGYTF.

The chain joins TRBV29-1 to TRBJ2-5; 8 bases are a match to TRBD1. The germline V gene has CDR1 SQVTM and CDR2 ANQGSEA. The CDR3 has 13 amino acids. The V and J ends lost 6 bases and 4 bases, in that order; junction bases with no gene match: 7. CDR3 nucleotide sequence: TGCAGCGTCGACAGGGGCTCGGGAGAGACCCAGTACTTC. It specifies CSVDRGSGETQYF.

The gene calls are TRBV2 and TRBJ2-7; D is unclear. Germline assignment: CDR1 SNHLY and CDR2 FYNNEI. Trimming took off 5 bases at V and 2 bases at J, with 7 bases between the two ends. The CDR3 runs 12 residues. CDR3 amino acids: CASSPPPYEQYV. The CDR3 nucleotides read TGTGCCAGCAGTCCACCTCCCTACGAGCAGTACGTC.

This chain joins TRBV6-2 or TRBV6-3 and TRBJ2-7, with D unclear. This CDR3 contains 14 residues. With 4 bases removed from V and 7 bases from J, the gap between germline ends came to 17 bases. CDR1 and CDR2 (germline): MNHEY, SVGEGT. CDR3 sequence reads: CASSSDILRGEQYV. CDR3 bases: TGTGCCAGCAGTTCCGACATCCTCCGTGGAGAGCAGTACGTC.

V and J are TRBV27 and TRBJ2-1; 15 bases align to TRBD2. V was clipped by 4 bases and J by 4 bases; unmatched bases: 5. Germline loops: CDR1 MNHEY, CDR2 SMNVEV (reference sequence). The CDR3 contains 17 residues. The chain's CDR3 is CASSSGLAGGLYNEQFF. CDR3 sequence (DNA): TGTGCCAGCAGTTCGGGACTAGCGGGAGGTCTTTACAATGAGCAGTTCTTC.

This clonotype was counted at least ten times. The rearrangement links TRBV7-8 to TRBJ1-6; the match to TRBD1 covers 9 bases. J lost 6 bases, V lost 3 bases, and 6 bases had no gene match. Germline V lookup: CDR1 SGHVS, CDR2 FQNEAQ. This CDR3 is 16 amino acids long. The CDR3 region is CASSLRDRVGNSPLHF. The CDR3 DNA is TGTGCCAGCAGCTTGCGGGACAGGGTTGGTAATTCACCCCTCCACTTT.

The rearrangement joins TRBV7-8 to TRBJ1-2; maybe TRBD1 (5 bases). Looked up from germline, CDR1 is SGHVS and CDR2 is FQNEAQ. This CDR3 has 12 amino acids. V was pared by 7 bases and J by 8 bases, with 14 bases between. CDR3 in amino acids: CASTLGGGGYTF. As DNA, the CDR3 is TGTGCCAGCACCCTTGGGGGAGGGGGCTACACCTTC.

This clonotype has at least ten counts. DNA for the CDR3: TGTGCCAGCAGTGCCTCTAGCGGGAGCGTTGGTGAGCAGTTCTTC. Its translation: CASSASSGSVGEQFF. The V gene is TRBV12-3 or TRBV12-4, the J gene TRBJ2-1; 10 positions match TRBD2. V shed 5 bases and J 9 bases; nucleotides not matched to a gene: 10. The length of the CDR3 is 15 residues.

This clonotype has just a few counts. This CDR3 is CASSQDARGFTDTQYF. DNA for the CDR3: TGCGCCAGCAGCCAAGATGCACGGGGATTCACAGATACGCAGTATTTT. The chain combines TRBV4-1 with TRBJ2-3; the D gene is possibly TRBD2 (5 bases). The CDR3 is 16 residues long. Deletions cut 0 bases from V and 2 bases from J, with 12 bases between. The germline CDR1 and CDR2 sequences are MGHRA and YSYEKL.

This clonotype appeared many times. This sequence joins TRBV6-2 or TRBV6-3 and TRBJ2-2, with a weak D call TRBD1 (6 bases). Per germline, CDR1 MNHEY and CDR2 SVGEGT. The CDR3 runs 19 residues. The V gene lost 2 bases and the J gene lost 3 bases, with 22 bases spanning the gap. CDR3 nucleotide sequence: TGTGCCAGCAGTTACCCAATACAGGGTGGGGTCAAGGACACCGGGGAGCTGTTTTTT. Amino acids: CASSYPIQGGVKDTGELFF.

This clonotype appeared a few times. The rearrangement uses TRBV10-3 and TRBJ2-2; 9 bases map to TRBD2. CDR3 length: 16 residues. With V trimmed by 3 bases and J by 5 bases, 7 bases remained unmatched. Germline loops: CDR1 ENHRY, CDR2 SYGVKD. The CDR3, as DNA: TGTGCCATCAGTGAAATGAGCGGGAGGAAGACCGGGGAGCTGTTTTTT. Translating gives CAISEMSGRKTGELFF.

This clonotype was picked up one time. V and J are TRBV5-1 and TRBJ1-1; the D gene is possibly TRBD1 (6 bases). Trimming pared 4 bases from V and 4 bases from J, leaving 14 bases between. This CDR3 contains 14 residues. The germline gives CDR1 SGHRS, CDR2 YFSETQ. CDR3 protein: CASSQQTGSTEAFF. CDR3 in DNA: TGCGCCAGCAGCCAACAAACAGGGTCCACTGAAGCTTTCTTT.

This clonotype came up a few times. The V gene is TRBV19, the J gene TRBJ1-3, with D possibly TRBD1 on 5 matching bases. Trimming pared 5 bases from V and 7 bases from J, leaving 21 bases between. The CDR3 runs 16 residues. Germline V lookup: CDR1 LNHDA, CDR2 SQIVND (reference sequence). The CDR3 DNA reads as TGTGCCAGTAGTCCCGCGGGACTCCCAACCGGGAACACCATATATTTT. Its protein is CASSPAGLPTGNTIYF. The complete variable domain, with remaining parts taken from reference TRBV19 and TRBJ1-3, reads DGGITQSPKYLFRKEGQNVTLSCEQNLNHDAMYWYRQDPGQGLRLIYYSQIVNDFQKGDIAEGYSVSREKKESFPLTVTSAQKNPTAFYLCASSPAGLPTGNTIYFGEGSWLTVV.

V and J are TRBV7-6 and TRBJ2-3; 12 bases are shared with TRBD2. Trimming removed 1 base from V and 5 bases from J; junction bases left unmatched: 10. Germline-derived CDR1 and CDR2 are SGHVS and FNYEAQ. The CDR3 covers 18 residues. The CDR3 DNA reads as TGTGCCAGCAGCTTAGACCCTACTAGCGGGAGGCCCGGAGATACGCAGTATTTT. Protein sequence: CASSLDPTSGRPGDTQYF. The full variable domain, with the rest looked up from reference TRBV7-6 and TRBJ2-3, is GAGVSQSPRYKVTKRGQDVALRCDPISGHVSLYWYRQALGQGPEFLTYFNYEAQQDKSGLPNDRFSAERPEGSISTLTIQRTEQRDSAMYRCASSLDPTSGRPGDTQYFGPGTRLTVL.

This clonotype was found many times. This chain connects TRBV7-2 to TRBJ1-6, with no clear D. CDR3 length: 13 amino acids. The V and J ends lost 2 bases and 10 bases respectively, with 9 bases between them. CDR1 is SGHTA, CDR2 FQGNSA, per germline. The CDR3 loop is CASSLSPKSPLHF. The CDR3, as DNA: TGTGCCAGCAGCTTAAGCCCGAAATCACCCCTCCACTTT.

The chain is built from TRBV5-4 and TRBJ1-5; D possibly corresponds to TRBD1 (5 bases). CDR1 and CDR2 from the germline V gene are SGHNT and YYREEE (reference sequence). Trimming pared 3 bases from V and 6 bases from J, leaving 13 bases between. The CDR3 totals 14 residues. CDR3 protein: CASSSGGGSQPQHF. The CDR3 coding sequence is TGTGCCAGCAGCTCCGGGGGAGGGAGTCAGCCCCAGCATTTT.

This chain joins TRBV11-3 and TRBJ1-1; TRBD1 matches 9 bases. V lost 0 bases and J lost 4; bases outside the gene matches: 9. Germline V gene data show CDR1 as SGHNT and CDR2 as YENEEA. The CDR3 consists of 17 residues. This chain's CDR3 is CASSLEVVDRGCTEAFF. In DNA form, the CDR3 reads TGTGCCAGCAGCTTAGAGGTCGTGGACAGGGGATGCACTGAAGCTTTCTTT. Filled out from reference TRBV11-3 and TRBJ1-1, the complete variable domain reads EAGVVQSPRYKIIEKKQPVAFWCNPISGHNTLYWYLQNLGQGPELLIRYENEEAVDDSQLPKDRFSAERLKGVDSTLKIQPAELGDSAVYLCASSLEVVDRGCTEAFFGQGTRLTVV.

The J gene is TRBJ2-3, the V gene TRBV6-6, with TRBD2 as a possible D gene (5 bases). CDR3 length: 16 residues. Germline lookup yields CDR1 MNHNY and CDR2 SVGAGI (reference sequence). V dropped 0 bases and J dropped 2 bases, with 12 bases sitting between them. The CDR3 coding sequence is TGTGCCAGCAGTTACTCGACCGGACTCAACACAGATACGCAGTATTTT. It translates to CASSYSTGLNTDTQYF.

This clonotype was counted many times. This sequence joins TRBV6-5 and TRBJ1-5; weak D call: TRBD1 (5 bases). V gave up 0 bases and J gave up 4 bases, with 10 bases separating them. CDR1 is MNHEY, CDR2 SVGAGI, per germline. This CDR3 is built from 15 residues. CDR3 sequence reads: CASSYSQGKNQPQHF. In nucleotides, the CDR3 is TGTGCCAGCAGTTACTCGCAGGGCAAAAATCAGCCCCAGCATTTT.

V gene TRBV27 combines with J gene TRBJ1-2; D is uncertain. This CDR3 contains 12 residues. The ends were cut back, 4 bases at V and 3 bases at J, with 6 bases in the middle. The germline CDR1 and CDR2 sequences are MNHEY and SMNVEV (reference sequence). The CDR3 bases are TGTGCCAGCAGTTCCCATGACTATGGCTACACCTTC. Its protein product is CASSSHDYGYTF.

The rearrangement links TRBV7-8 to TRBJ2-2, with 12 bases that match TRBD2. The J segment lost 4 bases and the V segment lost 5 bases, leaving 17 bases of the junction unmatched. Germline V lookup: CDR1 SGHVS, CDR2 FQNEAQ. The CDR3 spans 20 residues. CDR3: CASSPLRRTSGMRATGELFF. For the CDR3, the DNA is TGTGCCAGCAGCCCCCTAAGACGGACTAGCGGGATGAGAGCCACCGGGGAGCTGTTTTTT.